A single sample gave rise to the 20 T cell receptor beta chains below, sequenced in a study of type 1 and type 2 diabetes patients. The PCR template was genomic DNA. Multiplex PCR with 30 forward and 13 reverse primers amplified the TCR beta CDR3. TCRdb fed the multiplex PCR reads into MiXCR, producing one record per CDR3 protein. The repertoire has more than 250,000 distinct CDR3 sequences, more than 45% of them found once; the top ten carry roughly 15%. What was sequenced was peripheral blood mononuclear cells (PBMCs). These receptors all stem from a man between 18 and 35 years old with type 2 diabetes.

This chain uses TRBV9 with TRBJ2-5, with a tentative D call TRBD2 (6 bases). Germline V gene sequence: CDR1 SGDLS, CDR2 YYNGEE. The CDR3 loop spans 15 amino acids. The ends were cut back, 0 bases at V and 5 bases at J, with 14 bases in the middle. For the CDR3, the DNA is TGTGCCAGCAGCGTAGAACCCTATGGGAGGGAGACCCAGTACTTC. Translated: CASSVEPYGRETQYF.

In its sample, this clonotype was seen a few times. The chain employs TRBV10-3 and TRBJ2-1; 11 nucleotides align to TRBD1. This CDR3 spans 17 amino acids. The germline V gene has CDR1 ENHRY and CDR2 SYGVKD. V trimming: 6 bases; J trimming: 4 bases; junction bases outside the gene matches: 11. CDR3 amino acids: CAIRDHSGQGAYNEQFF. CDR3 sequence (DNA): TGTGCCATCAGGGATCATTCTGGACAGGGGGCGTACAATGAGCAGTTCTTC.

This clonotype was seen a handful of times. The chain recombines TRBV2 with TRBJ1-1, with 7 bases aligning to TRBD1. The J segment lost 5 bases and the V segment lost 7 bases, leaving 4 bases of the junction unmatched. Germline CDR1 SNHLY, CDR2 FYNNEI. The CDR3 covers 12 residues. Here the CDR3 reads CASTQGETEAFF. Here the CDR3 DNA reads TGTGCCAGCACCCAGGGGGAGACTGAAGCTTTCTTT.

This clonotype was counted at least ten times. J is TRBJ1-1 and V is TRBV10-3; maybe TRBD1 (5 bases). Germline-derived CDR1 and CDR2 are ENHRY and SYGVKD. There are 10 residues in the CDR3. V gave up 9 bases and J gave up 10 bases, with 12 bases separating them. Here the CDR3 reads CAIGERGAFF. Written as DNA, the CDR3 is TGTGCCATAGGTGAAAGGGGAGCTTTCTTT.

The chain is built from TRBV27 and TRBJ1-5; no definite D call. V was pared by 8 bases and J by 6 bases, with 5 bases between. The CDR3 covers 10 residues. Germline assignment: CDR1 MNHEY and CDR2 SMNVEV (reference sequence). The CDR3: CASGVQPQHF. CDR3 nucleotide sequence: TGTGCCAGCGGAGTTCAGCCCCAGCATTTT.

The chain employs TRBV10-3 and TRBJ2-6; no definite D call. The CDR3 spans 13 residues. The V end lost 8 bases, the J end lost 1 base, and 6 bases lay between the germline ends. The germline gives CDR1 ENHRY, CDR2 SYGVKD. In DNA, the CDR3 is TGTGCCATCTTGCGTTCTGGGGCCAACGTCCTGACTTTC. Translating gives CAILRSGANVLTF.

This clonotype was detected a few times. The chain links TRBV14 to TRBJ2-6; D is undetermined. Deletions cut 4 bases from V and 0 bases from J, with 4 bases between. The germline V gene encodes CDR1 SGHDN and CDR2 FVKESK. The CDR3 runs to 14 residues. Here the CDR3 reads CASSRYSGANVLTF. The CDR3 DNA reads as TGTGCCAGCAGCCGATACTCTGGGGCCAACGTCCTGACTTTC.

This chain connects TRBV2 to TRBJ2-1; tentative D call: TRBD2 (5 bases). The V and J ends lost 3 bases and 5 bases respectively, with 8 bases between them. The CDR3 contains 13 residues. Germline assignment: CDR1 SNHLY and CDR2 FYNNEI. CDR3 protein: CASSDGGNNEQFF. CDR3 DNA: TGTGCCAGCAGTGATGGAGGAAACAATGAGCAGTTCTTC. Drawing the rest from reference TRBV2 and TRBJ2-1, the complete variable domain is EPEVTQTPSHQVTQMGQEVILRCVPISNHLYFYWYRQILGQKVEFLVSFYNNEISEKSEIFDDQFSVERPDGSNFTLKIRSTKLEDSAMYFCASSDGGNNEQFFGPGTRLTVL.

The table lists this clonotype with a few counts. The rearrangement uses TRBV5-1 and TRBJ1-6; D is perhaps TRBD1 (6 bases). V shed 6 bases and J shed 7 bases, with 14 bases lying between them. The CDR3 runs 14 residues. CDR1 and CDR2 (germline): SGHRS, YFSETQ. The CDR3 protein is CASKVGQGNSPLHF. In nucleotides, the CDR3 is TGCGCCAGCAAGGTTGGGCAGGGGAATTCACCCCTCCACTTT. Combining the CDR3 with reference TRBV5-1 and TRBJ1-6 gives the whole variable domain KAGVTQTPRYLIKTRGQQVTLSCSPISGHRSVSWYQQTPGQGLQFLFEYFSETQRNKGNFPGRFSGRQFSNSRSEMNVSTLELGDSALYLCASKVGQGNSPLHFGNGTRLTVT.

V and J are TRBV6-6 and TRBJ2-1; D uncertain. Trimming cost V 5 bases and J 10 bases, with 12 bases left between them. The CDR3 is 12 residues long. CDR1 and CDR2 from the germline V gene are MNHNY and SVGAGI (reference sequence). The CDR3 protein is CASSPPFREQFF. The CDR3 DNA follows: TGTGCCAGCAGTCCCCCTTTTCGGGAGCAGTTCTTC.

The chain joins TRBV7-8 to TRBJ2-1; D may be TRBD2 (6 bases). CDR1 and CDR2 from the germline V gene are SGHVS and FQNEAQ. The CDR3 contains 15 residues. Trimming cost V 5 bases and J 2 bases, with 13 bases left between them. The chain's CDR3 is CASSGGERPYNEQFF. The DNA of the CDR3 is TGTGCCAGCAGCGGAGGGGAACGTCCCTACAATGAGCAGTTCTTC.

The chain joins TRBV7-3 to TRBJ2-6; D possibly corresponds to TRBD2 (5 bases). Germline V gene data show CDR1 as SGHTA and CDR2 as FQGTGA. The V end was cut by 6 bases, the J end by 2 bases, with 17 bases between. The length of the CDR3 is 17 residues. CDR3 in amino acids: CASSSVDWGAGANVLTF. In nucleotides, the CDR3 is TGTGCCAGCAGTAGCGTCGATTGGGGAGCTGGGGCCAACGTCCTGACTTTC.

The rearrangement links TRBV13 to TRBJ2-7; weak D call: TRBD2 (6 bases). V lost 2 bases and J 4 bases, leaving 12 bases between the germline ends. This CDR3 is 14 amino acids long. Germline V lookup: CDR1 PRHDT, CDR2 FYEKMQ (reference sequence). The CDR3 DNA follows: TGTGCCAGCAGCTTACCAGGGAGGTCGTACGAGCAGTACTTC. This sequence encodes CASSLPGRSYEQYF.

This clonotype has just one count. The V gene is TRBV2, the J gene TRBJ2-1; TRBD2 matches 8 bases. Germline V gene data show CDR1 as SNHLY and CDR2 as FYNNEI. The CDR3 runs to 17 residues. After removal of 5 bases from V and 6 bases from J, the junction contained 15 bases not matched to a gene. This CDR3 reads CASSLNLRGTSGNEQFF. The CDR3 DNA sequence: TGTGCCAGCAGTCTCAATCTCCGTGGGACTAGTGGCAATGAGCAGTTCTTC.

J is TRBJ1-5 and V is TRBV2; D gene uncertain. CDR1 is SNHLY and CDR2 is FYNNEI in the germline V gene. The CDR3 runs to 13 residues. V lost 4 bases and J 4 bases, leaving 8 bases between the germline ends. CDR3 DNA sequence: TGTGCCAGCAGTGGGAGCGGGAATCAGCCCCAGCATTTT. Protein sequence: CASSGSGNQPQHF.

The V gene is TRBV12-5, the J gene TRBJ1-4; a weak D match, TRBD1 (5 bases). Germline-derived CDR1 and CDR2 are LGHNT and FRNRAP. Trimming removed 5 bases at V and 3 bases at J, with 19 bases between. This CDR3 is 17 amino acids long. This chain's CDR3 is CASGPDGGIWSNEKLFF. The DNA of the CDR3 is TGTGCTAGTGGTCCCGATGGGGGTATCTGGTCTAATGAAAAACTGTTTTTT.

CDR3 coding DNA: TGTGCCAGCAGCCTCTACACAGATACGCAGTATTTT. It encodes CASSLYTDTQYF. The chain joins TRBV7-2 to TRBJ2-3; unclear D gene. There are 12 residues in the CDR3. V was clipped by 5 bases and J by 2 bases, with 5 bases between them. Per germline, CDR1 SGHTA and CDR2 FQGNSA.

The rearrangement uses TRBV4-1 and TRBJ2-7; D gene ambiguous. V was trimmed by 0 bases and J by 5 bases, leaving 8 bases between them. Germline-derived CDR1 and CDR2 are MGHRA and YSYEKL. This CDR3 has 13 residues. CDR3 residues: CASSQERDDEQYF. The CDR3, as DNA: TGCGCCAGCAGCCAAGAGCGCGACGACGAGCAGTACTTC.

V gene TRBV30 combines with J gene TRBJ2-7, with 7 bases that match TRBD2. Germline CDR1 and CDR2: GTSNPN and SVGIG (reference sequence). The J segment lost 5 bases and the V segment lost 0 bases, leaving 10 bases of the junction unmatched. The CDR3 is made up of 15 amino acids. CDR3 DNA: TGTGCCTGGAGTGTACAGGCGGGAGTTTCCCACGAGCAGTACTTC. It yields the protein CAWSVQAGVSHEQYF.

This CDR3 is CASSPPGSRGNSPLHF. The CDR3 bases are TGTGCCAGCAGCCCCCCGGGATCCCGAGGAAATTCACCCCTCCACTTT. V and J are TRBV7-4 and TRBJ1-6; D not certain. The CDR3 loop spans 16 amino acids. Germline V gives CDR1 SGHVT, CDR2 SQSDAQ. Between the trimmed V and J ends, which lost 5 bases and 7 bases, there was a span of 18 bases.